Listed here are 10 T cell receptor beta chains from one sample, sequenced in a study of T cell responses to AZD1222 COVID-19 vaccine. Clones were read by immunoSEQ multiplex PCR, and TCRdb kept only the in-frame ones, dropping some. Of 140,000 to 150,000 clones in the sample, approximately 90% are singletons; the top ten hold around 5%. The source material was peripheral blood, sampled on day 0 of AZD1222 vaccination. These receptors were taken from an adult in good health.

The CDR3 protein is CASSVEQGVGAFF. Written as DNA, the CDR3 is TGTGCCAGCAGCGTAGAACAGGGGGTTGGAGCTTTCTTT. This chain joins TRBV9 and TRBJ1-1; 8 bases align to TRBD1. In germline, CDR1 is SGDLS, CDR2 YYNGEE. J lost 10 bases, V lost 0 bases, and 5 bases had no gene match. The CDR3 totals 13 residues.

CDR3 coding DNA: TGTGCCAGCATGGGACCCCGGTCGTACTATCAGCCCCAGCATTTT. It codes for CASMGPRSYYQPQHF. The V and J genes are TRBV28 and TRBJ1-5; D is perhaps TRBD1 (5 bases). The CDR3 covers 15 residues. V lost 7 bases, J lost 5 bases, and 18 bases lay in between. Germline-derived CDR1 and CDR2 are MDHEN and SYDVKM.

The rearrangement links TRBV9 to TRBJ2-3; the D gene is possibly TRBD2 (5 bases). Trimming took off 0 bases at V and 3 bases at J, with 11 bases between the two ends. In germline, CDR1 is SGDLS, CDR2 YYNGEE. The CDR3 spans 15 residues. DNA of the CDR3: TGTGCCAGCAGCGTAGTTGAGGGAGCGACAGATACGCAGTATTTT. This sequence encodes CASSVVEGATDTQYF.

The genes are TRBV28 and TRBJ1-2; no definite D call. V shed 5 bases and J shed 4 bases, with 11 bases lying between them. Germline CDR1 MDHEN, CDR2 SYDVKM. This CDR3 comprises 13 residues. The DNA for the CDR3 is TGTGCCAGCAGTCCCGGACGGGGCTATGGCTACACCTTC. Translated, it gives CASSPGRGYGYTF.

This clone was observed a handful of times. The rearrangement uses TRBV7-2 and TRBJ1-2, with unresolved D. Trimming took 1 base from V and 7 from J, leaving 16 bases between them. Germline-derived CDR1 and CDR2 are SGHTA and FQGNSA. The CDR3 loop spans 15 amino acids. The chain's CDR3 is CASSLVSAGLGGYTF. The CDR3 bases are TGTGCCAGCAGCTTAGTTAGCGCAGGTTTGGGTGGCTACACCTTC.

There are a few counts of this clone. The genes are TRBV5-1 and TRBJ2-2; D is uncertain. The germline V gene encodes CDR1 SGHRS and CDR2 YFSETQ. Trimming shortened V by 4 bases and J by 5 bases, and 12 bases separated the two germline ends. This CDR3 has 14 residues. The CDR3 protein is CASSPWTMTGELFF. The CDR3 DNA reads TGCGCCAGCAGCCCTTGGACCATGACCGGGGAGCTGTTTTTT.

This chain links TRBV7-2 with TRBJ1-6; weak D call: TRBD1 (6 bases). The CDR3 is made up of 16 amino acids. Trimming pared 0 bases from V and 8 bases from J, leaving 14 bases between. Per germline, CDR1 SGHTA and CDR2 FQGNSA. CDR3 region: CASSLAGQPGDSPLHF. The CDR3 DNA is TGTGCCAGCAGCTTAGCGGGACAACCTGGAGATTCACCCCTCCACTTT.

This clone has at least ten counts. The gene calls are TRBV19 and TRBJ2-7; D remains ambiguous. The germline CDR1 and CDR2 sequences are LNHDA and SQIVND (reference sequence). This CDR3 is built from 13 residues. The ends were cut back, 6 bases at V and 1 base at J, with 10 bases in the middle. CDR3 bases: TGTGCCAGTAGCCGGACGCTTTCCTACGAGCAGTACTTC. Amino acids: CASSRTLSYEQYF.

The genes are TRBV9 and TRBJ2-5; D possibly uses TRBD1 or TRBD2 (5 bases each). This CDR3 has 13 amino acids. V shed 4 bases and J shed 5 bases, with 12 bases lying between them. The germline gives CDR1 SGDLS, CDR2 YYNGEE. The CDR3 reads CASSRDLMETQYF. The CDR3 nucleotides are TGTGCCAGCAGCCGGGACCTGATGGAGACCCAGTACTTC.

This sequence joins TRBV28 and TRBJ2-1; TRBD2 is a possible D gene (6 bases). The CDR3 contains 21 residues. Trimming removed 4 bases at V and 3 bases at J, with 31 bases between. Germline V lookup: CDR1 MDHEN, CDR2 SYDVKM. The chain's CDR3 is CASSSTLATQSRTPFYNEQFF. CDR3 nucleotides: TGTGCCAGCAGTTCGACCCTAGCGACTCAATCACGGACCCCTTTCTACAATGAGCAGTTCTTC.